This T cell receptor beta chain was recorded in a study of T cells in Graves' hyperthyroidism and ophthalmopathy. Findings of the study overall: Most thyroid clonotypes with frequency above 0.001 were detected in blood.

TCR beta CDR3 regions were amplified from RNA transcripts. An initial round of RT-PCR targeting the TCR CDR3 relied on the HTBI primer set. TCRdb re-called the multiplex PCR reads through MiXCR, storing one row per CDR3 protein. The sample has about 600,000 distinct CDR3 sequences; roughly 15% are singletons. This clonotype was observed many times. Its cognate antigen is unknown. V was shortened by 1 base and J by 7 bases, with 11 bases between the two germline ends. The CDR3 totals 13 residues. The germline V gene has CDR1 SGHTA and CDR2 FQGNSA. Those patients with uncontrolled infection, other autoimmune disease, pregnancy or lactation were excluded. From more than 9.5 ml of fresh peripheral blood, PBMCs were isolated.

The TCR was taken from a woman between 50 and 59 years old with Graves' ophthalmopathy. Sequencing was done on a sample of blood. The V and J genes are TRBV7-2 and TRBJ2-7; possible D gene TRBD2, 5 bases. The CDR3 sequence is CASSLVLVGEQYF. The CDR3 DNA is TGTGCCAGCAGCTTAGTACTAGTGGGTGAGCAGTACTTC. Variable domain in full (rest from reference TRBV7-2 and TRBJ2-7): GAGVSQSPSNKVTEKGKDVELRCDPISGHTALYWYRQSLGQGLEFLIYFQGNSAPDKSGLPSDRFSAERTGGSVSTLTIQRTQQEDSAVYLCASSLVLVGEQYFGPGTRLTVT.